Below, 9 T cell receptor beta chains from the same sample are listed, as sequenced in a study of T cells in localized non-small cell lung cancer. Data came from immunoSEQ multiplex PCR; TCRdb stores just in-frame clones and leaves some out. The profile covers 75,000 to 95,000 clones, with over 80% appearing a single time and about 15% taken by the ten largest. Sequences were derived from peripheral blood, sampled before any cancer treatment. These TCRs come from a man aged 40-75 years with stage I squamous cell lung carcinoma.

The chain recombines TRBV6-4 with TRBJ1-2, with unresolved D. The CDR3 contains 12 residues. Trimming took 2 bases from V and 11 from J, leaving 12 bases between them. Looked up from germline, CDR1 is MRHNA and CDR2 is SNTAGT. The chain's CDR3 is CASSDRQTSYTF. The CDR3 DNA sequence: TGTGCCAGCAGTGACAGGCAGACCTCGTACACCTTC.

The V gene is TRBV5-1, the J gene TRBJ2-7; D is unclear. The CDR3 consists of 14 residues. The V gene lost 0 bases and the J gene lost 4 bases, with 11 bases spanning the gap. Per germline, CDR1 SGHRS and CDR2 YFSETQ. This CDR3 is CASSLAGEKYEQYF. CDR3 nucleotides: TGCGCCAGCAGCTTGGCCGGCGAGAAATACGAGCAGTACTTC.

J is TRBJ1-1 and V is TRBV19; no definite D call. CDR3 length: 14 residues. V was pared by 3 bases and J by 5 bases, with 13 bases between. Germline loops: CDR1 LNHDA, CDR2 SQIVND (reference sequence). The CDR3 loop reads CASSMGGRGTEAFF. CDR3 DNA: TGTGCCAGTAGTATGGGAGGGCGGGGAACTGAAGCTTTCTTT.

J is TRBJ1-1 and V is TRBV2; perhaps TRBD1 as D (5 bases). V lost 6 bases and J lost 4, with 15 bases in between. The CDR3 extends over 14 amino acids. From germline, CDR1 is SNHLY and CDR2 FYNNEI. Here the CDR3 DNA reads TGTGCCAGCAGACGGGACGGCTCGGGCACTGAAGCTTTCTTT. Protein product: CASRRDGSGTEAFF.

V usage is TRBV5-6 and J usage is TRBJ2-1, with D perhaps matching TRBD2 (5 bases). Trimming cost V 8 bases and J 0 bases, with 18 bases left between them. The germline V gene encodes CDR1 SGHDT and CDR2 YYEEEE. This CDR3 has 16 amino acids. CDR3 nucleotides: TGTGCCAGTGACCCCCCGACGGGGAGCTCCTACAATGAGCAGTTCTTC. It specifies CASDPPTGSSYNEQFF.

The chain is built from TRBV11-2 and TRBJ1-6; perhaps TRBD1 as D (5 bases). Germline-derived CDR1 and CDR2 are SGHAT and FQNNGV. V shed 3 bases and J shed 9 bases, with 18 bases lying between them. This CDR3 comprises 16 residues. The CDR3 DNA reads TGTGCCAGCAGCTTGGGCCCCGGGACGGACCTTTCACCCCTCCACTTT. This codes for CASSLGPGTDLSPLHF.

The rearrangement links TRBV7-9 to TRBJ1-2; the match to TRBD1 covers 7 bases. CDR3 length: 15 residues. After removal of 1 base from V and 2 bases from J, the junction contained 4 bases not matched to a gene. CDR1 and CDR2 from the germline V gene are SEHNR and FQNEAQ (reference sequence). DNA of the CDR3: TGTGCCAGCAGCTTAGAGGGACAGACAAACTATGGCTACACCTTC. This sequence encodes CASSLEGQTNYGYTF.

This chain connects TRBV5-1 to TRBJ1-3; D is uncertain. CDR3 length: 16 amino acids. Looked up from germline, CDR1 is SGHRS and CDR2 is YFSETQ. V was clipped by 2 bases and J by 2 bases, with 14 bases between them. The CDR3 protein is CASSLLGAETGNTIYF. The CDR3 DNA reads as TGCGCCAGCAGCTTATTAGGAGCAGAGACTGGAAACACCATATATTTT. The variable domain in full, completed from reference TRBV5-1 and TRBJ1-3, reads KAGVTQTPRYLIKTRGQQVTLSCSPISGHRSVSWYQQTPGQGLQFLFEYFSETQRNKGNFPGRFSGRQFSNSRSEMNVSTLELGDSALYLCASSLLGAETGNTIYFGEGSWLTVV.

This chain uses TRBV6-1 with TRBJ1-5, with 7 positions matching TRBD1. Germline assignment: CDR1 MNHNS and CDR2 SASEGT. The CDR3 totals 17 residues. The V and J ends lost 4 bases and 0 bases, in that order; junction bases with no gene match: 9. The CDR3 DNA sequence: TGTGCCAGCAGTGCGGGACAGCTGGCCCTTAGCAATCAGCCCCAGCATTTT. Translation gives CASSAGQLALSNQPQHF.